The entry that follows covers one TCR beta chain sequence. Antigen: not known. Trimming took 6 bases from V and 6 from J, leaving 18 bases between them. The CDR3 totals 15 residues. Germline V CDR1 and CDR2: MDHEN, SYDVKM. This record comes from a study of PD-L1 blockade in urothelial cancer. On the study more broadly: Previous chemotherapy exposure amounted to 0 to 3 regimens for patients. Blood drawn 3 weeks (second dose) and 6 weeks after treatment start was analyzed. General observations from the study: Durable-benefit patients had greater expansion of tumor-associated blood clones at 3 weeks.

Time point meaning: peripheral blood 6 weeks after treatment start. Samples spanned pretreatment and treatment, with 1 to 8 time points per patient. The table came from immunoSEQ multiplex PCR; TCRdb's copy has only in-frame clones and leaves some out. This table has 40,000 to 55,000 clones, about 90% appearing once. The receptor was derived from a man between 65 and 79 years old with urothelial cancer. Sample: PBMCs, taken around atezolizumab (anti-PD-L1) treatment. The V call is TRBV28, the J call TRBJ2-4, with D possibly being TRBD2 (5 bases). The chain's CDR3 is CASSPFNSGGNIQYF. The CDR3 region has the DNA TGTGCCAGCAGCCCATTCAACAGCGGAGGAAACATTCAGTACTTC.